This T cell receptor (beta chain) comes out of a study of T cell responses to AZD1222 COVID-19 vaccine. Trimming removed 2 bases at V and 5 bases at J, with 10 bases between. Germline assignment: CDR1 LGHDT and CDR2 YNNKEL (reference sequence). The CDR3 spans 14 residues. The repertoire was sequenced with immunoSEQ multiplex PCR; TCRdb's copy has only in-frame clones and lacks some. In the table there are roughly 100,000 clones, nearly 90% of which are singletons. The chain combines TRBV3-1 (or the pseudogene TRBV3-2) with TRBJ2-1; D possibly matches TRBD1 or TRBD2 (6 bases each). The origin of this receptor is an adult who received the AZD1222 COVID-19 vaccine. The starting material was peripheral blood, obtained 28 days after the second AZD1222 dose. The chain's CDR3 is CASSQPGGNNEQFF. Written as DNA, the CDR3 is TGTGCCAGCAGCCAACCCGGGGGCAACAATGAGCAGTTCTTC.